The sequence of this TCR beta chain was determined in a study of T cell changes during pregnancy in multiple sclerosis. The V gene's germline CDR1 is SGHTA and CDR2 FQGNSA. Trimming left V 4 bases short and J 8 bases short, with 9 bases between. The CDR3 length is 12 residues. This table comes from immunoSEQ multiplex PCR, and its TCRdb copy is limited to in-frame clones, with some not included. The profile shows 25,000 to 30,000 clones, under 90% of them singletons. The genes are TRBV7-2 and TRBJ2-1; no reliable D call. The sequence came from a female donor with multiple sclerosis, enrolled in a pregnancy study. Sample: CD8+ T cells from peripheral blood mononuclear cells, taken after pregnancy. Here the CDR3 reads CASSYASYEQFF. In DNA form, the CDR3 reads TGTGCCAGCAGCTACGCGAGCTATGAGCAGTTCTTC.